This TCR beta chain derives from a study of cytomegalovirus exposure and HLA in healthy donors. V was clipped by 2 bases and J by 12 bases, with 11 bases between them. Germline-derived CDR1 and CDR2 are SNHLY and FYNNEI. The CDR3 loop spans 12 amino acids. PCR involved 60 Vbeta and 13 Jbeta primers. The assay was immunoSEQ multiplex PCR, and TCRdb's table has in-frame clones only and misses some. The data show around 110,000 clones, about 80% seen once. Study findings and constraints: Common viral pathogens seemed, in a later analysis, to connect with several of the most significant clusters. Roughly uniform depth of sequencing across donors was assumed in presence/absence analyses. Donors belonging to an Asian-associated ancestry cluster reportedly showed fewer N-insertions in productive TCRs than the approximately 690-donor mean, according to what a later analysis found.

Worth noting for this clone: The antigen is undetermined.

The sequence was collected from a man younger than 45 in good health and CMV-seropositive. This sequence joins TRBV2 and TRBJ2-1, with D perhaps TRBD2 (6 bases). Sequencing used PBMCs. The CDR3 region has the DNA TGTGCCAGCAGTGAAAGTAGCGGTGGGCAGTTCTTC. Protein sequence: CASSESSGGQFF.